This T cell receptor beta chain was profiled in a study of cytomegalovirus exposure and HLA in healthy donors. General study findings and limits: Roughly uniform sequencing depth across donors was assumed, possibly incorrectly.

The length of the CDR3 is 12 residues. Trimming at V came to 9 bases and at J to 6 bases, leaving 4 bases not matched to a gene. CDR1 is MDHEN and CDR2 is SYDVKM in the germline V gene. With 60 Vbeta and 13 Jbeta primers, the PCR was carried out. Here immunoSEQ multiplex PCR was the method, and the copy in TCRdb shows in-frame clones only, minus some. The data contain over 100,000 clones, over 75% of them singletons. On this clone: Its antigen is not identified.

The source material was PBMCs. The sequence was collected from a male donor in good health and CMV-seropositive. The chain combines TRBV28 with TRBJ1-4, with 7 bases matching TRBD1. In DNA, the CDR3 is TGTGCCAGTACAGGGGCCTATGAAAAACTGTTTTTT. It translates to CASTGAYEKLFF. Full variable domain (outside the CDR3, taken from reference TRBV28 and TRBJ1-4): DVKVTQSSRYLVKRTGEKVFLECVQDMDHENMFWYRQDPGLGLRLIYFSYDVKMKEKGDIPEGYSVSREKKERFSLILESASTNQTSMYLCASTGAYEKLFFGSGTQLSVL.